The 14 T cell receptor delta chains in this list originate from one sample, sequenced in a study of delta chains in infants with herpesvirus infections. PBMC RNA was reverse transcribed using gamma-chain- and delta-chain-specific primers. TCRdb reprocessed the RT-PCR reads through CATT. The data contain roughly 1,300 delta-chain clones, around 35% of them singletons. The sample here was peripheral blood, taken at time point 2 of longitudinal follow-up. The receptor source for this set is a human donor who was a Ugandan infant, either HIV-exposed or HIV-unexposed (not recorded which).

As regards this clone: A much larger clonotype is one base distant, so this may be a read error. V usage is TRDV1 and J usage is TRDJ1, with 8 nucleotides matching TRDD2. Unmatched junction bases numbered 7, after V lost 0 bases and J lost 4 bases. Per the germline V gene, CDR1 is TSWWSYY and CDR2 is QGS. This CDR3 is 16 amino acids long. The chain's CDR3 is CALGELGFLRNDKLIF. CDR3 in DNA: TGTGCTCTTGGGGAACTGGGCTTCCTACGAAACGATAAACTCATCTTT.

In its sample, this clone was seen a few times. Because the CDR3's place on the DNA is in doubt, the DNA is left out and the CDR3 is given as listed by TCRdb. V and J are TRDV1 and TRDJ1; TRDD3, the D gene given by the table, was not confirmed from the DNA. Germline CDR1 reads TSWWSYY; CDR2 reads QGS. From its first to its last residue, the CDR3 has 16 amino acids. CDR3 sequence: CALGEPHLWYTDKLIF.

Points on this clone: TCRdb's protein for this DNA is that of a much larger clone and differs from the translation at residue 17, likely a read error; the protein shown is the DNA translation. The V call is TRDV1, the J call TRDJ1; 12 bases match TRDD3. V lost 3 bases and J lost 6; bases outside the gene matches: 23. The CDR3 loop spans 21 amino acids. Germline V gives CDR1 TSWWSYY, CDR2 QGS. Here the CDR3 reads CALGDSKFVLGDTSPSNKLIF. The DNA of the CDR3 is TGTGCTCTTGGGGATTCCAAATTCGTACTGGGGGATACCTCGCCCTCCAATAAACTCATCTTT.

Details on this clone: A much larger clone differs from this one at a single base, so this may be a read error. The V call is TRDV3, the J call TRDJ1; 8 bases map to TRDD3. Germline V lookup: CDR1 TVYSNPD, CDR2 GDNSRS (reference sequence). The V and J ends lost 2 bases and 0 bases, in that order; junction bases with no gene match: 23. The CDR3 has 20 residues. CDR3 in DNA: TGTGCCTTTGCGTCGAATCCACCTGACTGGGGATACTCGCACACCGATAAACTCATCTTT. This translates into CAFASNPPDWGYSHTDKLIF. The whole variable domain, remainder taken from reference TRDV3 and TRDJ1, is CDKVTQSSPDQTVASGSEVVLLCTYDTVYSNPDLFWYRIRPDYSFQFVFYGDNSRSEGADFTQGRFSVKHILTQKAFHLVISPVRTEDSATYYCAFASNPPDWGYSHTDKLIFGKGTRVTVEP.

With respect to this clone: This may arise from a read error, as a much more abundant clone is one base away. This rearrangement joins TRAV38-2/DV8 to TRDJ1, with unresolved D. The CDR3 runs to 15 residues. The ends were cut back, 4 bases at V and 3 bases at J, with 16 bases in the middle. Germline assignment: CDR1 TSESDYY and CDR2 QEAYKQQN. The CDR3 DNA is TGTGCTTATAGGGGCTCCCACTCCTGGTCCGATAAACTCATCTTT. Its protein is CAYRGSHSWSDKLIF.

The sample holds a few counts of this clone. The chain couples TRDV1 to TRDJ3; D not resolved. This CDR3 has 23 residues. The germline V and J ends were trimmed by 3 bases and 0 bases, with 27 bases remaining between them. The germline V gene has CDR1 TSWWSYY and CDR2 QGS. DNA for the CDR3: TGTGCTCTTGGGGAGCCAAGTACGTACGACGATTCGGCCCTCTCCTGGGACACCCGACAGATGTTTTTC. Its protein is CALGEPSTYDDSALSWDTRQMFF.

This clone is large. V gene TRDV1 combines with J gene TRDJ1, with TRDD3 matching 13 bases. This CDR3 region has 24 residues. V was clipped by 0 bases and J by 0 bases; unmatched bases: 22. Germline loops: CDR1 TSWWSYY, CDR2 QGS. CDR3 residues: CALGELPPKAEYWGIRYYTDKLIF. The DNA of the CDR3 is TGTGCTCTTGGGGAACTTCCACCTAAGGCCGAATACTGGGGGATACGTTACTACACCGATAAACTCATCTTT.

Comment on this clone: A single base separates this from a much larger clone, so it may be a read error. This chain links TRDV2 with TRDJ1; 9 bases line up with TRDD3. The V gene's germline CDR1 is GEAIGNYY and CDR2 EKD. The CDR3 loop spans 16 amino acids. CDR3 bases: TGTGCCTATGACCCCTTGGGGGATAAGGGAACCGATAAACTCATCTTT. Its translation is CAYDPLGDKGTDKLIF.

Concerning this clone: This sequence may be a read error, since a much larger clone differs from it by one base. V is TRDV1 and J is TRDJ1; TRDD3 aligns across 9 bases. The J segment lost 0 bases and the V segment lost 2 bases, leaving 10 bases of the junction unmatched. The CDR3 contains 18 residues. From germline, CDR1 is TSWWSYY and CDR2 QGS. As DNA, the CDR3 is TGTGCTCTTGGGGAAAAAAGTGAAGGGGATACGAACACCGATAAACTCATCTTT. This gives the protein CALGEKSEGDTNTDKLIF.

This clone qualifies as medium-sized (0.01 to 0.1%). The CDR3 loop is CACDTLSKLIF. The CDR3 DNA is TGTGCCTGTGACACCTTAAGTAAACTCATCTTT. The chain joins TRDV2 to TRDJ1; D gene ambiguous. V lost 0 bases, J lost 7 bases, and 5 bases lay in between. CDR3 length: 11 amino acids. The germline gives CDR1 GEAIGNYY, CDR2 EKD.

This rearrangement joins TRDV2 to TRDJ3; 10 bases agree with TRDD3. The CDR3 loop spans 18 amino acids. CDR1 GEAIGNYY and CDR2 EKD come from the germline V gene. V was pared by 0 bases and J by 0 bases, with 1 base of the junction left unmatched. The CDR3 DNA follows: TGTGCCTGTGACACCGCTGGGGGATACTCCTGGGACACCCGACAGATGTTTTTC. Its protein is CACDTAGGYSWDTRQMFF.

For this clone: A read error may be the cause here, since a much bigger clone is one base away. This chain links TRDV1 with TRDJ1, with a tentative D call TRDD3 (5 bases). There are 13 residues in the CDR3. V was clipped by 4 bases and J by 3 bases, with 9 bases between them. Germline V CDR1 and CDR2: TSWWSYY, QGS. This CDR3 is CALGGPIPDKLIF. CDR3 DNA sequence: TGTGCTCTTGGGGGCCCGATACCCGATAAACTCATCTTT.

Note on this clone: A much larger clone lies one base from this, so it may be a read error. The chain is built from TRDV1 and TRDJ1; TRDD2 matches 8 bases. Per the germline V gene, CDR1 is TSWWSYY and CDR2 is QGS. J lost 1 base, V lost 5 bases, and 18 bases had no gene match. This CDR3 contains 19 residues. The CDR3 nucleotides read TGTGCTCTTGGGAGCCTCTTCCTACTATCCACTGGTCCCACCGATAAACTCATCTTT. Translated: CALGSLFLLSTGPTDKLIF.

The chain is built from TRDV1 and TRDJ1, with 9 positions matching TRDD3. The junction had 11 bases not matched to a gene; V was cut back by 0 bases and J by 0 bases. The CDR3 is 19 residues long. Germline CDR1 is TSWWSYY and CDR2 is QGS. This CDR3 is CALGELPGGFPWYTDKLIF. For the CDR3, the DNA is TGTGCTCTTGGGGAACTGCCTGGGGGATTTCCCTGGTACACCGATAAACTCATCTTT.